Listed here are 19 T cell receptor beta chains from one sample, sequenced in a study of blood T cell repertoires in COVID-19 (TCRdb year 2020). The receptor library was made with the immunoSEQ multiplex PCR assay. TCRdb provides this immuneACCESS table in a form limited to in-frame rearrangements. Some clones are lacking; in checked studies, under half of them reflect an unresolved V gene, and why the rest are absent is not known. For this sample the table gives approximately 200,000 clones, of which about nine tenths were detected only once. The ten most abundant clones make up 10% of the sample. The sequenced material came from PBMCs or T cells enriched from blood (not recorded which). The receptor source for this set is a man between 18 and 35 years old with acute COVID-19.

The chain has TRBV7-3 and TRBJ2-1; 11 nucleotides agree with TRBD2. V trimming: 5 bases; J trimming: 0 bases; junction bases outside the gene matches: 12. Germline CDR1 reads SGHTA; CDR2 reads FQGTGA. The CDR3 has 19 amino acids. CDR3 region: CASSATSGTFLSSYNEQFF. The CDR3 DNA sequence: TGTGCCAGCAGCGCGACTAGCGGGACCTTTCTTAGCTCCTACAATGAGCAGTTCTTC.

J is TRBJ1-5 and V is TRBV5-6; TRBD1 is a possible D gene (5 bases). The ends were cut back, 4 bases at V and 3 bases at J, with 14 bases in the middle. The CDR3 runs 15 residues. CDR1 is SGHDT and CDR2 is YYEEEE in the germline V gene. The CDR3 region has the DNA TGTGCCAGCAGCATGGGACTGGCGAACAATCAGCCCCAGCATTTT. It is translated as CASSMGLANNQPQHF.

On this clone itself: A junction boundary mismatches the germline segment, possibly from a read error. V usage is TRBV28 and J usage is TRBJ2-7, with D hard to call. Germline V gene sequence: CDR1 MDHEN, CDR2 SYDVKM. This CDR3 has 10 amino acids. The CDR3 reads CASSSRVMDF. DNA of the CDR3: TGTGCCAGCAGCTCCCGAGTGATGGACTTC.

This chain connects TRBV4-1 to TRBJ1-6; D remains ambiguous. The V end was cut by 11 bases, the J end by 7 bases, with 15 bases between. The CDR3 covers 13 residues. Germline V gene lookup returns CDR1 MGHRA and CDR2 YSYEKL. The CDR3 here is CARPQERNSPLHF. The CDR3 DNA reads TGCGCCCGACCCCAGGAAAGAAATTCACCCCTCCACTTT.

This chain uses TRBV29-1 with TRBJ2-1; 8 nucleotides align to TRBD2. Germline-derived CDR1 and CDR2 are SQVTM and ANQGSEA. V lost 1 base and J lost 7; bases outside the gene matches: 0. This CDR3 spans 12 amino acids. The CDR3 DNA is TGCAGCGTTGAAGCTAGCGGGAATGAGCAGTTCTTC. It specifies CSVEASGNEQFF.

This chain connects TRBV3-1 (or the pseudogene TRBV3-2) to TRBJ2-1, with 9 positions matching TRBD2. Germline V gene lookup returns CDR1 LGHDT and CDR2 YNNKEL (reference sequence). Unmatched junction bases numbered 7, after V lost 4 bases and J lost 6 bases. The CDR3 has 15 amino acids. CDR3 protein: CASSLTGLAGNEQFF. For the CDR3, the DNA is TGTGCCAGCAGCCTGACGGGACTAGCAGGCAATGAGCAGTTCTTC.

The V call is TRBV3-1 (or the pseudogene TRBV3-2), the J call TRBJ1-1; no reliable D call. From germline, CDR1 is LGHDT and CDR2 YNNKEL (reference sequence). The CDR3 loop spans 15 amino acids. V lost 1 base and J lost 3, with 12 bases in between. The chain's CDR3 is CASSQGALGDTEAFF. CDR3 bases: TGTGCCAGCAGCCAAGGGGCGCTTGGTGACACTGAAGCTTTCTTT.

V and J are TRBV25-1 and TRBJ1-5, with D uncertain. The CDR3 sequence is 14 residues long. V was pared by 1 base and J by 3 bases, with 7 bases between. Germline CDR1 and CDR2: MGHDK and SYGVNS. The CDR3 sequence is CASSESGDNQPQHF. CDR3 nucleotides: TGTGCCAGCAGTGAATCCGGAGACAATCAGCCCCAGCATTTT.

This clone has just a few counts. The V and J genes are TRBV25-1 and TRBJ2-2; 14 bases are shared with TRBD2. The V gene end was trimmed by 0 bases and the J gene end by 7 bases; junction bases not matched to a gene: 4. This CDR3 has 17 amino acids. Germline lookup yields CDR1 MGHDK and CDR2 SYGVNS. CDR3 coding DNA: TGTGCCAGCAGTGAATATAGACTAGCGGGAGGGGGCGGGGAGCTGTTTTTT. Translated, it gives CASSEYRLAGGGGELFF.

The chain carries TRBV15 and TRBJ2-1; 9 bases are a match to TRBD2. The CDR3 runs 16 residues. Germline CDR1 LNHNV, CDR2 YYDKDF (reference sequence). V dropped 0 bases and J dropped 5; count of bases not matched to a gene: 5. CDR3 in DNA: TGTGCCACCAGCAGAGATCTGACTAGCGGACACAATGAGCAGTTCTTC. Its protein product is CATSRDLTSGHNEQFF. The full variable domain, rest sourced from reference TRBV15 and TRBJ2-1, is DAMVIQNPRYQVTQFGKPVTLSCSQTLNHNVMYWYQQKSSQAPKLLFHYYDKDFNNEADTPDNFQSRRPNTSFCFLDIRSPGLGDTAMYLCATSRDLTSGHNEQFFGPGTRLTVL.

The V and J genes are TRBV10-1 and TRBJ2-3, with 13 bases identical to TRBD2. This CDR3 region has 17 residues. V shed 4 bases and J 2 bases; nucleotides not matched to a gene: 6. CDR1 and CDR2 (germline): WNHNN, SYGVQD (reference sequence). For the CDR3, the DNA is TGCGCCAGCAGTGGGAGACTAGCGGGAGGAGACACAGATACGCAGTATTTT. Encoded protein: CASSGRLAGGDTDTQYF.

Of note for this clone: The sample has other DNA sequences that encode this CDR3 too. The rearrangement links TRBV3-1 (or the pseudogene TRBV3-2) to TRBJ2-1; 9 nucleotides agree with TRBD2. The CDR3 contains 15 residues. Looked up from germline, CDR1 is LGHDT and CDR2 is YNNKEL (reference sequence). V trimming: 3 bases; J trimming: 0 bases; junction bases outside the gene matches: 0. This CDR3 is CASSQTSGSYNEQFF. Written as DNA, the CDR3 is TGTGCCAGCAGCCAGACTAGCGGCTCCTACAATGAGCAGTTCTTC.

V usage is TRBV30 and J usage is TRBJ2-7; possible D gene TRBD1, 5 bases. The CDR3 runs 15 residues. In germline, CDR1 is GTSNPN, CDR2 SVGIG (reference sequence). The V end was cut by 0 bases, the J end by 1 base, with 13 bases between. The CDR3 sequence: CAWSVIGDSSYEQYF. The CDR3 DNA follows: TGTGCCTGGAGTGTAATTGGAGACAGTTCCTACGAGCAGTACTTC. The variable domain in full, completed from reference TRBV30 and TRBJ2-7, reads SQTIHQWPATLVQPVGSPLSLECTVEGTSNPNLYWYRQAAGRGLQLLFYSVGIGQISSEVPQNLSASRPQDRQFILSSKKLLLSDSGFYLCAWSVIGDSSYEQYFGPGTRLTVT.

This sequence joins TRBV28 and TRBJ2-5; tentatively, D is TRBD1 (6 bases). The V end lost 6 bases, the J end lost 5 bases, and 22 bases lay between the germline ends. Germline V gene sequence: CDR1 MDHEN, CDR2 SYDVKM. This CDR3 has 16 amino acids. The CDR3 nucleotides read TGTGCCAGCAGCTACGGGGCAGGGGAGCCTGCGGAGACCCAGTACTTC. Encoded protein: CASSYGAGEPAETQYF.

The V call is TRBV10-1, the J call TRBJ2-1; TRBD2 might be the D (6 bases). Per germline, CDR1 WNHNN and CDR2 SYGVQD (reference sequence). Trimming cost V 4 bases and J 6 bases, with 13 bases left between them. The CDR3 is 14 residues long. CDR3: CASSGDWYSNEQFF. CDR3 in DNA: TGCGCCAGCAGTGGGGACTGGTATTCCAATGAGCAGTTCTTC.

The rearrangement joins TRBV19 to TRBJ1-5, with D perhaps matching TRBD1 (6 bases). Trimming stripped 5 bases from V and 9 bases from J, with 11 bases between. CDR3 size: 12 residues. Germline V CDR1 and CDR2: LNHDA, SQIVND (reference sequence). The CDR3 DNA sequence: TGTGCCAGTAGTCCCCAACAGGGGCCCCAGCATTTT. This sequence encodes CASSPQQGPQHF.

The chain has TRBV28 and TRBJ2-1, with 7 bases fitting TRBD2. The CDR3 has 17 residues. V shed 5 bases, J shed 2 bases, and the junction held 12 bases outside the gene matches. Germline V gene sequence: CDR1 MDHEN, CDR2 SYDVKM. CDR3 sequence: CASSPVGGRSPYNEQFF. DNA of the CDR3: TGTGCCAGCAGTCCCGTGGGCGGGAGATCCCCCTACAATGAGCAGTTCTTC.

V gene TRBV9 combines with J gene TRBJ2-7, with 8 bases lining up with TRBD2. The germline gives CDR1 SGDLS, CDR2 YYNGEE. The V and J ends lost 4 bases and 3 bases, in that order; junction bases with no gene match: 6. This CDR3 region has 14 residues. In DNA, the CDR3 is TGTGCCAGCAGCTCCCTAGCGGGCGTCTACGAGCAGTACTTC. Protein: CASSSLAGVYEQYF.

This clone was picked up a small number of times. The chain is built from TRBV29-1 and TRBJ1-1; 9 bases are a match to TRBD1. The CDR3 loop spans 13 amino acids. V shed 7 bases and J 1 base; nucleotides not matched to a gene: 4. Germline V CDR1 and CDR2: SQVTM, ANQGSEA. CDR3: CSGDRAENTEAFF. In DNA, the CDR3 is TGCAGCGGGGACAGGGCGGAGAACACTGAAGCTTTCTTT. Combining the CDR3 with reference TRBV29-1 and TRBJ1-1 gives the whole variable domain SAVISQKPSRDICQRGTSLTIQCQVDSQVTMMFWYRQQPGQSLTLIATANQGSEATYESGFVIDKFPISRPNLTFSTLTVSNMSPEDSSIYLCSGDRAENTEAFFGQGTRLTVV.